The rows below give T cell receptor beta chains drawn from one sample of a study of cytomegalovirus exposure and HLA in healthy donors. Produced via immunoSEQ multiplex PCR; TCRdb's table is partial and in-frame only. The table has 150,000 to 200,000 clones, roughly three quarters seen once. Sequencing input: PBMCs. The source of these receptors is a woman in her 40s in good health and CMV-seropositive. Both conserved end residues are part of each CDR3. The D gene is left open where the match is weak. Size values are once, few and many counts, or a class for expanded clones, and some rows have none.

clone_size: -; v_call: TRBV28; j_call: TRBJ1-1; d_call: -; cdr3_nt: TGTGCCAGCAGGCCCATTGACAGAAACATGAACACTGAAGCTTTCTTT; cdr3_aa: CASRPIDRNMNTEAFF
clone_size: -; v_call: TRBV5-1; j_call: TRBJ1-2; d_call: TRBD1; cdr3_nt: TGCGCCAGCAGCCCAGGGGGATCCGCCCTTGGGTATGGCTACACCTTC; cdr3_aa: CASSPGGSALGYGYTF
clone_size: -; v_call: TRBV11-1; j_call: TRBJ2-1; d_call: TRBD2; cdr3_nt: TGTGCCAGCAGCTTAGGACTAGCACGGGAGCAGTTCTTC; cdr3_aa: CASSLGLAREQFF
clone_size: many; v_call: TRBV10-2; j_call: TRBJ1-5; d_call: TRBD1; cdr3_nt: TGCGCCAGCAGTGCGGAGATGGGGACAGGGAATCAGCCCCAGCATTTT; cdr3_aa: CASSAEMGTGNQPQHF
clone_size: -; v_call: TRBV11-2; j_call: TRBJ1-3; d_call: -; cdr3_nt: TGTGCCAGCAGCCCCGACCGGGGGGCTGGAAACACCATATATTTT; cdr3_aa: CASSPDRGAGNTIYF
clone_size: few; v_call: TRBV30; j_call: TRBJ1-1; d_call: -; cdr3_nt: TGTGCCTGGAGCCTGCGGGGTGGCGCGGGGAACACTGAAGCTTTCTTT; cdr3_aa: CAWSLRGGAGNTEAFF
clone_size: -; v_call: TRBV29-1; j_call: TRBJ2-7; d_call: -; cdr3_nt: TGCAGCGTTGAAGAAGGGCGGCGGGTTAGCGGCCACGAGCAGTACTTC; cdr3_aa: CSVEEGRRVSGHEQYF
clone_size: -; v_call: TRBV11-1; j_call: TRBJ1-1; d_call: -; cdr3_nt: TGTGCCAGCAGCTCCGGGGGACGGGAAACTGAAGCTTTCTTT; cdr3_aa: CASSSGGRETEAFF
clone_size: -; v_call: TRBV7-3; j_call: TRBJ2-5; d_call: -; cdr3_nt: TGTGCCAGCAGCTTAAATTCCCGGGGAGGAAAAGAGACCCAGTACTTC; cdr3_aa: CASSLNSRGGKETQYF
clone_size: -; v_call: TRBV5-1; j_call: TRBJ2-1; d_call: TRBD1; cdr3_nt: TGCGCCAGCAGCTCGACAGGGTCCGTCGGTGAGCAGTTCTTC; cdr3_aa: CASSSTGSVGEQFF
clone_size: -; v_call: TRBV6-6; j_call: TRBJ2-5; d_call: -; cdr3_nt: TGTGCCAGCACCCTGGGGGCCCAAGAGACCCAGTACTTC; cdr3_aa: CASTLGAQETQYF
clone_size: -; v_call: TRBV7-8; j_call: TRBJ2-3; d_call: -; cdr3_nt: TGTGCCAGCAGCTTAGAGCCGGGGGGCCTCATAAGCACAGATACGCAGTATTTT; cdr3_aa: CASSLEPGGLISTDTQYF
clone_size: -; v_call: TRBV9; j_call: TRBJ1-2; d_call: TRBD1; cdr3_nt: TGTGCCAGCAGCGTAGATGGGACAGGAACTAACTATGGCTACACCTTC; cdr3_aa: CASSVDGTGTNYGYTF
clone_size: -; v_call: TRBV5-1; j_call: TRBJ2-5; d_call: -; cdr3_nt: TGCGCCAGCAGCTTGGCCAGGGCGATGGAGACCCAGTACTTC; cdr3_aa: CASSLARAMETQYF
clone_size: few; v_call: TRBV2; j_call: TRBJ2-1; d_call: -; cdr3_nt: TGTGCCAGCCTTCGGGGGAACCAGATTCAAGGCTCCTACAATGAGCAGTTCTTC; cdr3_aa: CASLRGNQIQGSYNEQFF
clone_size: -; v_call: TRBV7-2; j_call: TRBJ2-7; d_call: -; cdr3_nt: TGTGCCAGCAGCTTAGCGGGGGACTACGAGCAGTACTTC; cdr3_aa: CASSLAGDYEQYF
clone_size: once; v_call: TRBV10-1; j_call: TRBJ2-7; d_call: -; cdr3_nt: TGCGCCAGCAGGTCAGGTTCTTGCTACGAGCAGTACTTC; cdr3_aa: CASRSGSCYEQYF
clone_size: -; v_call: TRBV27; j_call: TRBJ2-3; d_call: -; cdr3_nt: TGTGCCAGCAGATCGACAGGCGAAGGGCAGTATTTT; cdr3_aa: CASRSTGEGQYF
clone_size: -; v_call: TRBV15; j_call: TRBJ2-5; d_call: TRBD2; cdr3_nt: TGTGCCACCAGCAGAGTAAGCGGGGACCAAGAGACCCAGTACTTC; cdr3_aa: CATSRVSGDQETQYF
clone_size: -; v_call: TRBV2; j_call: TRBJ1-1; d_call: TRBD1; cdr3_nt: TGTGCCAGCAGTGAAATGGGACAGGGGGTCGCTTTCTTT; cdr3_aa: CASSEMGQGVAFF
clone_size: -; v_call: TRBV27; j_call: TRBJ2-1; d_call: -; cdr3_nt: TGTGCCAGCAGTTTCATTCGCCAGGGACTCGAATACAATGAGCAGTTCTTC; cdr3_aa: CASSFIRQGLEYNEQFF
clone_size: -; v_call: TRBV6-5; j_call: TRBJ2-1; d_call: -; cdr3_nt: TGTGCCAGCACTCCTTCGGGGTCCTACAATGAGCAGTTCTTC; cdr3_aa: CASTPSGSYNEQFF